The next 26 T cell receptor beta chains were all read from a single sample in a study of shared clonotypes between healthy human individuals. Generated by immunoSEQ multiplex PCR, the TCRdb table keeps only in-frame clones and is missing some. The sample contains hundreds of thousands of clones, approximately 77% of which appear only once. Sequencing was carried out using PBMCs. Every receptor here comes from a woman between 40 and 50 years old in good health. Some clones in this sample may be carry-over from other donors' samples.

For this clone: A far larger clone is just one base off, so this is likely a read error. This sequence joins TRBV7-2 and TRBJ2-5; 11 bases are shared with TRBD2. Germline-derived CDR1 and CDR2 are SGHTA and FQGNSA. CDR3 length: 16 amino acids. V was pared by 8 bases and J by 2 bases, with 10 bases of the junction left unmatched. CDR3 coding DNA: TGTGCCAGCGCTACAGCCCTAGCGGGAGGACAAGAGACCCAGTACTTC. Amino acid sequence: CASATALAGGQETQYF.

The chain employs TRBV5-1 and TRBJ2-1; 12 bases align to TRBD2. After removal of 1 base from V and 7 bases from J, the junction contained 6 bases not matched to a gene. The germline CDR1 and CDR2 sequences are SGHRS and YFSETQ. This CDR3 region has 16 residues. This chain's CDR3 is CASSLRSSGRGNEQFF. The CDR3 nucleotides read TGCGCCAGCAGCTTGAGATCTAGCGGGAGGGGTAATGAGCAGTTCTTC.

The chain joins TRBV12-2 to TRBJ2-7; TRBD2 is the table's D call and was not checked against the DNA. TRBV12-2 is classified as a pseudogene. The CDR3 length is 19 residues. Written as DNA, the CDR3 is TGTGCAAGTCGCCAGGCGAGTCCCGGGACTAGCGAGACGGACTACGAGCAGTACTTC. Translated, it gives CASRQASPGTSETDYEQYF.

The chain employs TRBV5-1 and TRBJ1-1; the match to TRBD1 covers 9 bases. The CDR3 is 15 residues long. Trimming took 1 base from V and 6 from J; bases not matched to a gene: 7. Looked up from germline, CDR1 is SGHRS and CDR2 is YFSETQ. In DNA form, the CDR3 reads TGCGCCAGCAGCTTGAGGGACAGGGAAGGTGCTGAAGCTTTCTTT. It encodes CASSLRDREGAEAFF. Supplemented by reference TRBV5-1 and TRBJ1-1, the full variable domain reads KAGVTQTPRYLIKTRGQQVTLSCSPISGHRSVSWYQQTPGQGLQFLFEYFSETQRNKGNFPGRFSGRQFSNSRSEMNVSTLELGDSALYLCASSLRDREGAEAFFGQGTRLTVV.

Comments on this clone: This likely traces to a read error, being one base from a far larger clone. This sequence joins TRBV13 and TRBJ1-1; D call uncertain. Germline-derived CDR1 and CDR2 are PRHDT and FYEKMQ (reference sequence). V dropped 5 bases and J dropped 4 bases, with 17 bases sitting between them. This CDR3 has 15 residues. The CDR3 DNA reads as TGTGCCAGCAGCCTACAAAGGGTGCGCTCCACTGAAGCTTTCTTT. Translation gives CASSLQRVRSTEAFF.

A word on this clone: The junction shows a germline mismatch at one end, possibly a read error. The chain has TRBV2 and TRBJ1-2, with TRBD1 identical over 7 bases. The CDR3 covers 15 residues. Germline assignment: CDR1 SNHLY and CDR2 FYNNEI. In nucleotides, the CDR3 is TGTGCCAGCAGCGAAGAAGGCGACAGGGTCTATGGCTACACCTTC. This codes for CASSEEGDRVYGYTF.

CDR3 protein: CASSLLAGGPSHEQFF. Here the CDR3 DNA reads TGTGCCAGCAGCTTATTAGCGGGAGGGCCCTCCCATGAGCAGTTCTTC. V is TRBV11-2 and J is TRBJ2-1, with 11 bases aligning to TRBD2. Germline V gene data show CDR1 as SGHAT and CDR2 as FQNNGV. The CDR3 spans 16 residues. Losses at the gene ends were 2 bases for V and 8 bases for J; bases not matched to a gene: 8.

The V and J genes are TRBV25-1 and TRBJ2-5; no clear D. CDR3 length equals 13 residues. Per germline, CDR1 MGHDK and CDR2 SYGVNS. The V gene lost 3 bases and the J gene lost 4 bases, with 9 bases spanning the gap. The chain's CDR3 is CASSDGYGETQYF. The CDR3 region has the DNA TGTGCCAGCAGTGATGGGTACGGAGAGACCCAGTACTTC.

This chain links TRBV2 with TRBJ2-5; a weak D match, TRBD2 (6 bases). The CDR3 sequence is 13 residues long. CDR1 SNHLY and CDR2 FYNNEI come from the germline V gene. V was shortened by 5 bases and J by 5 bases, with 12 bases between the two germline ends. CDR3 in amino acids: CASSFSGGETQYF. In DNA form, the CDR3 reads TGTGCCAGCAGTTTTAGCGGAGGGGAGACCCAGTACTTC.

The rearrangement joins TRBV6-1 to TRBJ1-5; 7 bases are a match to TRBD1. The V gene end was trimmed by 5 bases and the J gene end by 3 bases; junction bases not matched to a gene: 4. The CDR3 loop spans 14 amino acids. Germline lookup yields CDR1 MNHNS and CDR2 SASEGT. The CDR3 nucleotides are TGTGCCAGCAGTTGGACAGGATACAATCAGCCCCAGCATTTT. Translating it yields CASSWTGYNQPQHF.

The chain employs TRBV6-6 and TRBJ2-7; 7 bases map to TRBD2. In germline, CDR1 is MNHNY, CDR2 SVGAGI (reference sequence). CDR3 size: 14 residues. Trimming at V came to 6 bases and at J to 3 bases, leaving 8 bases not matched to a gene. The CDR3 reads CASRLRGVLYEQYF. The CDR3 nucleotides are TGTGCCAGCAGGTTACGGGGGGTACTCTACGAGCAGTACTTC.

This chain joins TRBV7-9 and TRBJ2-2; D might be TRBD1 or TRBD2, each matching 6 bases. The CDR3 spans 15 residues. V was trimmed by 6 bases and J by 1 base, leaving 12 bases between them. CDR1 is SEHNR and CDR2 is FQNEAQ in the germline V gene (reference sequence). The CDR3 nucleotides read TGTGCCAGCAGAATGGGGGGCCTGAACACCGGGGAGCTGTTTTTT. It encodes CASRMGGLNTGELFF.

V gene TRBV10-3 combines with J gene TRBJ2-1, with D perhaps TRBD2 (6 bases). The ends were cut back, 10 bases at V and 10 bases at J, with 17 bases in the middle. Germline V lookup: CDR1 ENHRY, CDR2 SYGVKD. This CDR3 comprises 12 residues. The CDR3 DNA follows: TGTGCCACCGGGGGATTTGAATACGAGCAGTTCTTC. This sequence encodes CATGGFEYEQFF.

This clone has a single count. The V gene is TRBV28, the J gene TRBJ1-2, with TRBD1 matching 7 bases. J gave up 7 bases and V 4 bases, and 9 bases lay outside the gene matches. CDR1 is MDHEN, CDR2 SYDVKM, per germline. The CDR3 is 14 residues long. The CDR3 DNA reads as TGTGCCAGCAGTTCGGTAGGGGGCTGGGGTGGCTACACCTTC. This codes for CASSSVGGWGGYTF.

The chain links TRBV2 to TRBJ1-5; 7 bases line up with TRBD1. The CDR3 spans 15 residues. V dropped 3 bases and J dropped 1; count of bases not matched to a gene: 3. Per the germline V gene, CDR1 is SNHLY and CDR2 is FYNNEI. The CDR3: CASSDEGASNQPQHF. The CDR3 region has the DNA TGTGCCAGCAGTGACGAGGGGGCAAGCAATCAGCCCCAGCATTTT. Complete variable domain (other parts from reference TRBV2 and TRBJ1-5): EPEVTQTPSHQVTQMGQEVILRCVPISNHLYFYWYRQILGQKVEFLVSFYNNEISEKSEIFDDQFSVERPDGSNFTLKIRSTKLEDSAMYFCASSDEGASNQPQHFGDGTRLSIL.

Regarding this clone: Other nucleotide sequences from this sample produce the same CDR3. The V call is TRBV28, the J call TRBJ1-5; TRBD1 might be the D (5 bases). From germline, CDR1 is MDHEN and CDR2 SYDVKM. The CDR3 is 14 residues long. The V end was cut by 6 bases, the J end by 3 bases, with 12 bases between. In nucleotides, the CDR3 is TGTGCCAGCAGCTCGGGGGGATCCAATCAGCCCCAGCATTTT. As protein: CASSSGGSNQPQHF.

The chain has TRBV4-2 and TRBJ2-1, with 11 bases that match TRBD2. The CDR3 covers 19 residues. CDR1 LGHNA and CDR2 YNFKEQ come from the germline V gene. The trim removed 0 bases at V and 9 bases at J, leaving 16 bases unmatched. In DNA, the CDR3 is TGTGCCAGCAGCCAAGATCTGGTTTTTAGCGGGAGGGCCGGGGGTGAGCAGTTCTTC. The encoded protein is CASSQDLVFSGRAGGEQFF.

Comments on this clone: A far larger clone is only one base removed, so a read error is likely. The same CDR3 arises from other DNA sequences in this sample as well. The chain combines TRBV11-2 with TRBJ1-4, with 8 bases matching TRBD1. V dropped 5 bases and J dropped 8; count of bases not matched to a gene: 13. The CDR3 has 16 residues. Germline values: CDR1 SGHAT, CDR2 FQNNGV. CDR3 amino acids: CASSLRTGFRNEKLFF. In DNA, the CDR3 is TGTGCCAGCAGCCTCCGGACAGGGTTTCGTAACGAAAAACTGTTTTTT.

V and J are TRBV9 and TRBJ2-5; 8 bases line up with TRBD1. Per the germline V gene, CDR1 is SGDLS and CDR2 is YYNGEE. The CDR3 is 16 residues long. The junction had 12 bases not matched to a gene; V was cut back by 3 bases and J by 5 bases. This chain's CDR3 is CASSALLTGVRETQYF. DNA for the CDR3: TGTGCCAGCAGCGCCCTCCTGACAGGGGTACGGGAGACCCAGTACTTC.

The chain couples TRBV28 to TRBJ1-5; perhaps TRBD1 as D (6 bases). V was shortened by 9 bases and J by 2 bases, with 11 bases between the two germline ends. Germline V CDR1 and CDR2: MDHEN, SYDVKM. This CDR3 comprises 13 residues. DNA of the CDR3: TGTGCCAGTTCGAGGGGGGGCAATCAGCCCCAGCATTTT. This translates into CASSRGGNQPQHF.

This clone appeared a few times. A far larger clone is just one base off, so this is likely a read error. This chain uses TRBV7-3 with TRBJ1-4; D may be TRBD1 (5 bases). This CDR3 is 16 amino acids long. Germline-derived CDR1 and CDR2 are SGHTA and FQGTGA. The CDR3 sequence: CAGSSRDPATNEKLFF. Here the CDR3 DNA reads TGTGCCGGCAGCTCTCGGGACCCTGCAACTAATGAAAAACTGTTTTTT.

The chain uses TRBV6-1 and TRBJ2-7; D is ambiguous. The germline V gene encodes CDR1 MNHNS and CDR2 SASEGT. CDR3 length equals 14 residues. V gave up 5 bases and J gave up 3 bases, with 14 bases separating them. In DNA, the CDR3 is TGTGCCAGCAGTAGGTTGGGCACCTTCTACGAGCAGTACTTC. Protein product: CASSRLGTFYEQYF.

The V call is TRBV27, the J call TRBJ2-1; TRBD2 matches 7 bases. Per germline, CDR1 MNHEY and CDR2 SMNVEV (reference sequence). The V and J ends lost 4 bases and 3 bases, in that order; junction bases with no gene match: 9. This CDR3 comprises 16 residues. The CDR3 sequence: CASSSRTRTGYNEQFF. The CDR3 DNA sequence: TGTGCCAGCAGTTCGAGGACTAGAACAGGCTACAATGAGCAGTTCTTC.

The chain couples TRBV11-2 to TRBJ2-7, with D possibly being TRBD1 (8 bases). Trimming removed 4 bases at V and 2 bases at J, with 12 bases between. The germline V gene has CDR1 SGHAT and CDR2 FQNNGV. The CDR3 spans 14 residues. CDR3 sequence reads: CASSWTGRAYEQYF. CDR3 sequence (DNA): TGTGCCAGCAGCTGGACAGGGAGGGCCTACGAGCAGTACTTC. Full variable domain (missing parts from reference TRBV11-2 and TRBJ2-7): EAGVAQSPRYKIIEKRQSVAFWCNPISGHATLYWYQQILGQGPKLLIQFQNNGVVDDSQLPKDRFSAERLKGVDSTLKIQPAKLEDSAVYLCASSWTGRAYEQYFGPGTRLTVT.

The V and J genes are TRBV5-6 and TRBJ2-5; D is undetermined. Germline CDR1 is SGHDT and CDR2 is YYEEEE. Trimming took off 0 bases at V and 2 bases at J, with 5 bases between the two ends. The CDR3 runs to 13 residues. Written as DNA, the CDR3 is TGTGCCAGCAGCTTGGTTGGACAAGAGACCCAGTACTTC. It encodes CASSLVGQETQYF.

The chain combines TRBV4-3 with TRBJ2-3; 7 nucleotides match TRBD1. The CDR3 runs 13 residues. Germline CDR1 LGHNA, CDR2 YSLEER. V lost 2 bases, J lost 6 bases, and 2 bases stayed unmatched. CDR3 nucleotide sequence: TGCGCCAGCAGCCAAAGGGACAGCGATACGCAGTATTTT. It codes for CASSQRDSDTQYF.